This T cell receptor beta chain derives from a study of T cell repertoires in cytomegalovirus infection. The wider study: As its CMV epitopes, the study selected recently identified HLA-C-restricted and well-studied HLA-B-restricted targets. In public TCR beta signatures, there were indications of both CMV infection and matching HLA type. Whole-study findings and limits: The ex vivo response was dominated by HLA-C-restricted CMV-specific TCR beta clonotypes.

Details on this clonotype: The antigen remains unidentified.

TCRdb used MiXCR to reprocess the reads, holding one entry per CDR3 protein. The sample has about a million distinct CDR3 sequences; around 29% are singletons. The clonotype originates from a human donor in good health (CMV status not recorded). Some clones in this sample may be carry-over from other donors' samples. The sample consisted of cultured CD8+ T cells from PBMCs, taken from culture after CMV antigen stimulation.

DNA for the CDR3: TGTGCCAGCAGCCCCCCCGGGACATCCCGTGGCTACACCTTC. This gives the protein CASSPPGTSRGYTF. The rearrangement links TRBV27 to TRBJ1-2, with a possible D match to TRBD1 (6 bases). Germline V CDR1 and CDR2: MNHEY, SMNVEV (reference sequence). Trimming took 6 bases from V and 7 from J, leaving 18 bases between them. The CDR3 contains 14 residues.